Shown below are 7 T cell receptor beta chains from a single sample sequenced in a study of T cell responses to AZD1222 COVID-19 vaccine. Produced via immunoSEQ multiplex PCR; TCRdb's table is partial and in-frame only. This table has about 130,000 clones, roughly nine tenths appearing once. The specimen was peripheral blood, collected 28 days after the second AZD1222 dose. Source of these receptors: an adult who received the AZD1222 COVID-19 vaccine.

This CDR3 reads CASSLEATSVKLFF. The CDR3 bases are TGTGCCAGCAGCTTAGAAGCGACATCAGTAAAACTGTTTTTT. This chain connects TRBV11-2 to TRBJ1-4; D is ambiguous. The CDR3 contains 14 residues. Trimming left V 0 bases short and J 10 bases short, with 12 bases between. The V gene's germline CDR1 is SGHAT and CDR2 FQNNGV.

This clone has just one count. V and J are TRBV7-9 and TRBJ1-1; TRBD1 agrees at 7 bases. With 5 bases clipped from V and 2 bases from J, the junction kept 8 bases outside the gene matches. Germline V gene data show CDR1 as SEHNR and CDR2 as FQNEAQ (reference sequence). This CDR3 contains 15 residues. Here the CDR3 DNA reads TGTGCCAGCAGCGCGGGACAGAGTATAAACACTGAAGCTTTCTTT. Translation gives CASSAGQSINTEAFF.

DNA for the CDR3: TGCGCCAGCAGCCAACGGAAAAATTCACCCCTCCACTTT. Translated: CASSQRKNSPLHF. V usage is TRBV4-3 and J usage is TRBJ1-6; D is ambiguous. Germline CDR1 reads LGHNA; CDR2 reads YSLEER. Trimming stripped 2 bases from V and 7 bases from J, with 6 bases between. The CDR3 consists of 13 residues.

The genes are TRBV6-4 and TRBJ2-5; possibly TRBD2 for D (6 bases). Trimming cost V 6 bases and J 5 bases, with 22 bases left between them. Germline V lookup: CDR1 MRHNA, CDR2 SNTAGT. CDR3 size: 16 residues. The CDR3 is CASRARDRTPLETQYF. CDR3 bases: TGTGCCAGCAGGGCGCGGGACCGGACCCCTCTGGAGACCCAGTACTTC.

The V gene is TRBV18, the J gene TRBJ1-1; a possible D gene is TRBD1 (5 bases). Germline lookup yields CDR1 KGHSH and CDR2 LQKENI. The CDR3 loop spans 14 amino acids. V was trimmed by 6 bases and J by 11 bases, leaving 22 bases between them. CDR3 region: CASSRETAVGEAFF. CDR3 bases: TGTGCCAGCTCCCGAGAGACAGCCGTTGGGGAGGCTTTCTTT.

The chain carries TRBV27 and TRBJ2-1, with TRBD2 as a possible D gene (6 bases). The CDR3 runs to 15 residues. Per germline, CDR1 MNHEY and CDR2 SMNVEV (reference sequence). V was shortened by 8 bases and J by 4 bases, with 18 bases between the two germline ends. CDR3 in amino acids: CASAVSPSEYNEQFF. As DNA, the CDR3 is TGTGCCAGCGCAGTTTCGCCTAGCGAGTACAATGAGCAGTTCTTC.

The V call is TRBV15, the J call TRBJ2-1; 11 nucleotides match TRBD1. The CDR3 covers 14 residues. Germline V gene sequence: CDR1 LNHNV, CDR2 YYDKDF (reference sequence). Trimming removed 10 bases from V and 7 bases from J; junction bases left unmatched: 9. The CDR3 DNA is TGTGCCAGTCAAGGGACAGGGGGTGGGAATGAGCAGTTCTTC. This codes for CASQGTGGGNEQFF.